The 26 T cell receptor beta chains in this list originate from one sample, sequenced in a study of T-cell memory formation after mild COVID-19. TCRdb redid the calling of the 5' RACE reads with MiXCR, one entry per CDR3 protein. This table has hundreds of thousands of distinct CDR3 sequences, about a sixth appearing once. Sequenced: PBMCs or a T cell subset sorted from them (not recorded which). These receptors all stem from an adult woman who had mild COVID-19 (a few samples of this study predate the infection). Cell type and time point are not known.

This clonotype was found a few times. The gene calls are TRBV7-9 and TRBJ2-3, with 8 nucleotides matching TRBD1. Germline CDR1 is SEHNR and CDR2 is FQNEAQ (reference sequence). J was trimmed by 4 bases and V by 0 bases; bases with no gene match: 0. The CDR3 covers 14 residues. The CDR3 nucleotides read TGTGCCAGCAGCTTAGCGACAGGGGCAGATACGCAGTATTTT. Translation gives CASSLATGADTQYF.

The V call is TRBV20-1, the J call TRBJ2-7, with no clear D. The CDR3 totals 14 residues. Germline V CDR1 and CDR2: DFQATT, SNEGSKA (reference sequence). The V end was cut by 6 bases, the J end by 0 bases, with 15 bases between. The CDR3 reads CSASKAAGSYEQYF. Here the CDR3 DNA reads TGCAGTGCCTCTAAGGCGGCTGGCTCCTACGAGCAGTACTTC.

This chain joins TRBV7-2 and TRBJ2-7; 14 bases align to TRBD2. Germline V CDR1 and CDR2: SGHTA, FQGNSA. The CDR3 length is 15 residues. Germline trimming cut 4 bases from V and 6 bases from J; bases unmatched to any gene: 5. The CDR3 DNA reads TGTGCCAGCAGCTGGACTAGCGGGGGGCTTGGCGAGCAGTACTTC. It specifies CASSWTSGGLGEQYF.

The V gene is TRBV12-3 or TRBV12-4, the J gene TRBJ2-1; no reliable D call. Trimming shortened V by 6 bases and J by 8 bases, and 11 bases separated the two germline ends. The length of the CDR3 is 12 residues. The CDR3 coding sequence is TGTGCCAGCAGCACCGACAAGGATGAGCAGTTCTTC. As protein: CASSTDKDEQFF.

The chain employs TRBV6-5 and TRBJ2-5; D remains ambiguous. V lost 0 bases, J lost 2 bases, and 13 bases lay in between. CDR3 length: 16 residues. Germline CDR1 and CDR2: MNHEY and SVGAGI. In DNA, the CDR3 is TGTGCCAGCAGTTACTCGAGTCTCACGGTACAAGAGACCCAGTACTTC. It is translated as CASSYSSLTVQETQYF.

In the case of this clonotype: Relative to the germline gene, one junction end is altered; a read error may explain this. The rearrangement joins TRBV18 to TRBJ1-3; a weak D match, TRBD1 (5 bases). CDR3 length equals 14 residues. Germline CDR1 and CDR2: KGHSH and LQKENI. In nucleotides, the CDR3 is TGTGCCAGCTCCCCACAGGAACGTGGAAACACCATATATTTT. The encoded protein is CASSPQERGNTIYF.

This clonotype has just a few counts. The V gene is TRBV30, the J gene TRBJ2-3; D unclear. The V end lost 0 bases, the J end lost 1 base, and 5 bases lay between the germline ends. Germline CDR1 is GTSNPN and CDR2 is SVGIG (reference sequence). The CDR3 contains 13 residues. The CDR3 DNA sequence: TGTGCCTGGAGTGTATGGGGCACAGATACGCAGTATTTT. It encodes CAWSVWGTDTQYF.

Only a few counts were recorded for this clonotype. The CDR3 is CASSPSLQETQYF. For the CDR3, the DNA is TGTGCCAGCAGCCCTTCCCTCCAAGAGACCCAGTACTTC. The J gene is TRBJ2-5, the V gene TRBV18; D remains ambiguous. The germline CDR1 and CDR2 sequences are KGHSH and LQKENI. V dropped 8 bases and J dropped 1 base, with 11 bases sitting between them. This CDR3 contains 13 residues.

The CDR3 bases are TGTGCCAGCAGCCCGGACGGTTATAATGAAAAACTGTTTTTT. Protein product: CASSPDGYNEKLFF. This rearrangement joins TRBV6-5 to TRBJ1-4; no clear D. Trimming removed 6 bases at V and 4 bases at J, with 12 bases between. Germline CDR1 reads MNHEY; CDR2 reads SVGAGI. The CDR3 runs 14 residues.

This clonotype turned up a few times. CDR3 bases: TGCGCCAGCAGCCAAGATTGGGCTACAGGGGCGCGGGACACTGAAGCTTTCTTT. Its protein product is CASSQDWATGARDTEAFF. V is TRBV4-1 and J is TRBJ1-1; 7 nucleotides agree with TRBD1. The CDR3 runs 18 residues. The junction had 13 bases not matched to a gene; V was cut back by 0 bases and J by 3 bases. Germline V gene lookup returns CDR1 MGHRA and CDR2 YSYEKL.

The chain couples TRBV5-1 to TRBJ1-4; D remains unclear. Germline lookup yields CDR1 SGHRS and CDR2 YFSETQ. V lost 0 bases, J lost 5 bases, and 14 bases lay in between. The CDR3 extends over 16 amino acids. CDR3 DNA sequence: TGCGCCAGCAGCTTGGCGCGTCAGACCCCGAATGAAAAACTGTTTTTT. Residues: CASSLARQTPNEKLFF.

The V call is TRBV12-3 or TRBV12-4, the J call TRBJ2-1; D gene unclear. Trimming left V 7 bases short and J 11 bases short, with 12 bases between. CDR3 length: 11 residues. DNA for the CDR3: TGTGCCAGCACCTTGTGGGGTCAGCAGTTCTTC. Translation gives CASTLWGQQFF.

This clonotype was detected only a few times. The V call is TRBV7-8, the J call TRBJ2-1, with 12 bases identical to TRBD2. The CDR3 has 14 amino acids. Germline loops: CDR1 SGHVS, CDR2 FQNEAQ. After removal of 5 bases from V and 15 bases from J, the junction contained 11 bases not matched to a gene. The CDR3 sequence is CASSQGLAGWDGFF. DNA of the CDR3: TGTGCCAGCAGCCAAGGACTAGCGGGATGGGATGGGTTCTTC.

The genes are TRBV6-5 and TRBJ1-2; D unclear. Trimming cost V 2 bases and J 7 bases, with 17 bases left between them. Germline V gene sequence: CDR1 MNHEY, CDR2 SVGAGI. The CDR3 is 15 amino acids. This CDR3 reads CASSYERGRTSGYTF. The CDR3 DNA reads as TGTGCCAGCAGTTACGAAAGAGGTCGCACGAGTGGCTACACCTTC.

A few counts support this clonotype. V is TRBV5-6 and J is TRBJ1-2, with TRBD1 matching over 9 bases. The CDR3 covers 14 residues. Germline V gene sequence: CDR1 SGHDT, CDR2 YYEEEE. After removal of 2 bases from V and 7 bases from J, the junction contained 6 bases not matched to a gene. The chain's CDR3 is CASSFSTGGSGYTF. As DNA, the CDR3 is TGTGCCAGCAGCTTTTCCACAGGGGGCAGTGGCTACACCTTC.

Only a few counts were recorded for this clonotype. The rearrangement links TRBV29-1 to TRBJ1-2, with D possibly being TRBD1 (6 bases). The CDR3 is 12 residues long. The germline V gene encodes CDR1 SQVTM and CDR2 ANQGSEA. V was trimmed by 0 bases and J by 6 bases, leaving 8 bases between them. The CDR3 sequence is CSVEEQGHGYTF. The CDR3 bases are TGCAGCGTTGAAGAACAGGGTCATGGCTACACCTTC.

This clonotype appeared a few times. V and J are TRBV29-1 and TRBJ2-7; the match to TRBD1 covers 11 bases. Trimming cost V 5 bases and J 0 bases; bases outside gene matches: 6. Germline CDR1 SQVTM, CDR2 ANQGSEA. This CDR3 is built from 15 residues. This CDR3 is CSVRHGTGGSYEQYF. The CDR3 DNA is TGCAGCGTTAGGCATGGGACAGGGGGCTCCTACGAGCAGTACTTC.

Here the CDR3 reads CASSQGWDTEAFF. CDR3 sequence (DNA): TGCGCCAGCAGCCAAGGGTGGGACACTGAAGCTTTCTTT. The chain links TRBV4-1 to TRBJ1-1; D call uncertain. The germline V gene has CDR1 MGHRA and CDR2 YSYEKL. V was cut by 1 base and J by 3 bases, with 6 bases left in between. The CDR3 length is 13 residues.

This clonotype turned up a few times. The CDR3 region is CAWSGPHRAGAYEQYF. Here the CDR3 DNA reads TGTGCCTGGAGTGGGCCCCACCGGGCGGGAGCCTACGAGCAGTACTTC. This sequence joins TRBV30 and TRBJ2-7, with 7 bases fitting TRBD2. Per germline, CDR1 GTSNPN and CDR2 SVGIG (reference sequence). CDR3 length: 16 residues. Trimming cost V 1 base and J 2 bases; bases outside gene matches: 11.

The table lists this clonotype with a few counts. The CDR3 spells CASSRRTGSYEQYF. The CDR3 bases are TGTGCCAGCAGCCGCCGGACGGGTTCCTACGAGCAGTACTTC. This chain joins TRBV3-1 and TRBJ2-7; no clear D gene. There are 14 residues in the CDR3. Germline loops: CDR1 LGHDT, CDR2 YNNKEL (reference sequence). Trimming removed 4 bases at V and 1 base at J, with 11 bases between.

The chain carries TRBV20-1 and TRBJ1-2; D is possibly TRBD1 (5 bases). This CDR3 has 15 residues. The germline V gene encodes CDR1 DFQATT and CDR2 SNEGSKA (reference sequence). V lost 5 bases and J 2 bases, leaving 18 bases between the germline ends. The chain's CDR3 is CSAASRMGRNYGYTF. Written as DNA, the CDR3 is TGCAGTGCTGCCTCCCGAATGGGACGGAACTATGGCTACACCTTC.

This chain uses TRBV20-1 with TRBJ2-7; 9 bases fit TRBD2. V lost 2 bases to trimming and J lost 3 bases; unmatched junction nucleotides: 8. The germline CDR1 and CDR2 sequences are DFQATT and SNEGSKA (reference sequence). The CDR3 spans 15 residues. The CDR3 DNA follows: TGCAGTGCTAGAACGGCTAGCGGGACACTCTACGAGCAGTACTTC. Translating it yields CSARTASGTLYEQYF.

The table lists this clonotype with a count of one. The gene calls are TRBV4-2 and TRBJ2-7; 9 bases align to TRBD2. Trimming cost V 4 bases and J 5 bases; bases outside gene matches: 12. Germline lookup yields CDR1 LGHNA and CDR2 YNFKEQ. CDR3 size: 16 residues. CDR3 sequence: CASSRSEGLAFHEQYF. The DNA of the CDR3 is TGTGCCAGCAGCCGGAGTGAGGGACTAGCTTTCCACGAGCAGTACTTC.

A few counts support this clonotype. The chain uses TRBV18 and TRBJ2-7, with 8 bases identical to TRBD2. Trimming removed 6 bases from V and 6 bases from J; junction bases left unmatched: 10. The CDR3 consists of 14 residues. Germline lookup yields CDR1 KGHSH and CDR2 LQKENI. The CDR3: CASSSNTGRVEQYF. The DNA of the CDR3 is TGTGCCAGCTCTTCAAACACCGGGAGGGTCGAGCAGTACTTC.

This chain joins TRBV12-3 or TRBV12-4 and TRBJ1-1; TRBD1 matches at 7 bases. V lost 3 bases, J lost 10 bases, and 5 bases stayed unmatched. The CDR3 contains 12 residues. CDR3 DNA sequence: TGTGCCAGCAGTTTGGTGCCAGGGGGAGCTTTCTTT. Translating it yields CASSLVPGGAFF.

The rearrangement joins TRBV7-8 to TRBJ2-7; possible D gene TRBD1, 6 bases. This CDR3 contains 15 residues. Trimming left V 4 bases short and J 3 bases short, with 16 bases between. CDR1 is SGHVS, CDR2 FQNEAQ, per germline. As DNA, the CDR3 is TGTGCCAGCAGCTCTACGACAGGACCACTCTACGAGCAGTACTTC. It is translated as CASSSTTGPLYEQYF.